This paragraph covers one T cell receptor beta chain sequence. Antigen unknown. In the source study's methods: After removing out-of-frame reads, 2 million to 2.5 million distinct TCRbeta sequences remained. Clones were sequenced by immunoSEQ multiplex PCR, and TCRdb holds only the in-frame ones, with some missing. The DNA gave D and trimming, while V, J and clone size come from that table. The sample includes 70,000 or so clones, about 73% of them seen just once. The data derive from a study of memory CD4+ T cells and cytomegalovirus serostatus. Trimming cost V 2 bases and J 0 bases, with 7 bases left between them. The CDR3 loop spans 14 amino acids. CDR1 is SGHTA, CDR2 FQGNSA, per germline. Study results and limitations: Repertoires predicted CMV serostatus with median bootstrapped AUC of 0.95. Suggested: most of the CMV-linked TCR signature lies in CD4+ memory cells. Each of approximately 73 CMV-associated TCRbeta sequences occurred in one to five individuals.

Single viable CD3+CD4+CD8-CD45RO+ cells were sorted as the memory CD4+ T cells. The source material was memory CD4+ T cells from blood. The rearrangement links TRBV7-2 to TRBJ1-1; no reliable D call. This receptor was taken from an adult in good health and CMV-seropositive. DNA for the CDR3: TGTGCCAGCAGCTTATCAGGCATGAACACTGAAGCTTTCTTT. Protein sequence: CASSLSGMNTEAFF.